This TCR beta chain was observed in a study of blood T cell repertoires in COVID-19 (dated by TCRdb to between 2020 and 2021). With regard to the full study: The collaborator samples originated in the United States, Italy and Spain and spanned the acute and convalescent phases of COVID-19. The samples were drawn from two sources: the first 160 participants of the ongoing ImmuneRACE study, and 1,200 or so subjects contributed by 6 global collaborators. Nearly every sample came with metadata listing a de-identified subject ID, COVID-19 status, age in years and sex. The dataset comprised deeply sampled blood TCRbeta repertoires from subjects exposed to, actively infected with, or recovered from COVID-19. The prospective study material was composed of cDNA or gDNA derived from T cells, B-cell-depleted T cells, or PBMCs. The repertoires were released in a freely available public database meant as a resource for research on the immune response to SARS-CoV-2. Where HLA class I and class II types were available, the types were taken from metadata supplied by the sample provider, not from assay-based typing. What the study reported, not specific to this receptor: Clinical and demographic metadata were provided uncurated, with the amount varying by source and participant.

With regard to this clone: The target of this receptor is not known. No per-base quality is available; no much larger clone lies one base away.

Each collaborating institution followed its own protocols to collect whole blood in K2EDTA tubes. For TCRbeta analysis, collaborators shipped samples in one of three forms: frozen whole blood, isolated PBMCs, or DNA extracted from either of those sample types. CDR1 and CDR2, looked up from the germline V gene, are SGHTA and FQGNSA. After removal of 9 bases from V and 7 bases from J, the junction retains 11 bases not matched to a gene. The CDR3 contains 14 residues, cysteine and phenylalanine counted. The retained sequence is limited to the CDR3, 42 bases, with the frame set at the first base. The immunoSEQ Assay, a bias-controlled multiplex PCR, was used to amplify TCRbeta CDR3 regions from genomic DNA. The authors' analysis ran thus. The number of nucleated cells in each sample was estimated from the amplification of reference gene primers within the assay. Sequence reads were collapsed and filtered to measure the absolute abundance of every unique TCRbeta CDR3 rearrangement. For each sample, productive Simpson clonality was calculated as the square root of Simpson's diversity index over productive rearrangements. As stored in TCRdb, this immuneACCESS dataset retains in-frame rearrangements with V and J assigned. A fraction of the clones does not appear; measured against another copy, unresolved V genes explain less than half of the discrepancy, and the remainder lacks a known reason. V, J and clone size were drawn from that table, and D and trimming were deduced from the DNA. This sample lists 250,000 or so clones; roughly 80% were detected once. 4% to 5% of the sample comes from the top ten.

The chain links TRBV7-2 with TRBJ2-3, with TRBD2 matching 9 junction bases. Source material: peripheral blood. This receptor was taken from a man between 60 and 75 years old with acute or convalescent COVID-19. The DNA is TGTGCCAGAGCTAGCGGGGCCGCCCCCTATACGCAGTATTTT. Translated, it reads CARASGAAPYTQYF. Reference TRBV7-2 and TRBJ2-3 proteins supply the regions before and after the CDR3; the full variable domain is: GAGVSQSPSNKVTEKGKDVELRCDPISGHTALYWYRQSLGQGLEFLIYFQGNSAPDKSGLPSDRFSAERTGGSVSTLTIQRTQQEDSAVYLCARASGAAPYTQYFGPGTRLTVL.